This TCR beta chain was identified in a study of blood T cells in healthy people across ages (dated by TCRdb to 2014 to 2015). Study-level background: In model experiments, template switching captured roughly one uniquely barcoded TCR beta cDNA molecule for every two T cells. The study measured age-related changes in TCR beta repertoire diversity using deep sequencing normalized with unique cDNA molecular identifiers. The donors were split into four age groups: young (average around 15 years), middle-aged (roughly 39), aged (more than 55) and long-lived (about 74). To avoid experimental bias, donors of different ages were spread randomly across the sequencing lanes. The study analyzed two additional independent replicas of 1 million unique cDNA reads from the same blood draw for two donors, one aged 18 to 30 and one aged 80 or older. The paper as a whole reports these results and caveats: As age increased, observed TCR beta diversity per million T cells dropped in a roughly linear way, and a significant reduction was already evident by age about 40. Conclusive comparison of naive and antigen-experienced compartments was prevented by the profiling of bulk unsorted PBMCs. Estimates of total diversity based on one million sequenced T cells were considered lower bounds and underestimates. Because donor CMV infection status was unknown, age-related changes in expanded clonotypes were potentially confounded. Compared with the aged group, the long-lived group had more naive CD4+ T cells, fewer expanded clones and increased TCR diversity, a pattern suggesting age selection. Observed TCR beta diversity correlated strongly with the percentage of naive T cells measured by flow cytometry.

Receptor libraries were prepared by 5' RACE. TCRdb records Illumina HiSeq 2500 as the sequencer. A second roughly 6 to 12 cycle PCR used a sample-barcoded 5' primer and a J-beta primer mix. A template-switch 5' adaptor carrying 12 random nucleotides introduced a unique molecular identifier onto each TCR beta cDNA molecule. At least 3 million CDR3-containing paired-end reads were obtained from each sample. The Mint cDNA synthesis kit, primed by a TRBC-specific oligonucleotide, was used to synthesize first-strand cDNA from all RNA. Following uracil-DNA glycosylase treatment, a first 18-cycle PCR with universal primers M1SS and BC2_uni_R was performed on all cDNA. In the source study's methods: For normalization, 1 million high-quality reads were randomly selected from each sample, with every read carrying a distinct molecular identifier. Reads sharing molecular identifiers were discarded rather than binned into consensus sequences. MiTCR, with a Q25 quality threshold and the strictest error-elimination algorithm, was used for CDR3 identification, clonotype clustering and error correction. A nonparametric unseen species model with Euler transformation was used to estimate a lower bound on total TCR beta diversity. TCRdb redid the processing of the public reads, applying fastp at Q25 and MiXCR, and retained in-frame beta chains. Each entry is one CDR3 protein sequence, shown with its most common DNA and genes. TCRdb's processing, not the authors', yielded these V and J calls. The sample table holds about a million distinct CDR3 sequences, of which 35% to 40% were seen once. The ten largest make up over 10% of the sample.

There are a few counts of this clonotype. The target of this receptor is not known. No quality values exist for individual bases; no much larger clone is one base distant. Systemically healthy Caucasian individuals from Russia, 35 to 50 in total and aged roughly 6 to 100 years, were included as donors. Around 9.7 milliliters of peripheral blood were collected from each donor into EDTA-treated Vacutainer tubes. Ficoll-Paque density-gradient centrifugation was used to isolate PBMCs, with at least 6.5 million per sample. Total RNA, at least 5.5 micrograms per sample, was extracted from PBMCs with Trizol reagent. For every donor, an aliquot of PBMCs went through flow cytometry to measure the percentages of naive CD45RAhigh/CD27high T cells. CDR1 and CDR2 were assigned from the germline V gene as SGHDT and YYEEEE. Germline trimming amounts to 2 bases on V and 5 bases on J, with 10 as the count of junction bases outside the gene matches. Taken from cysteine to phenylalanine, the CDR3 has 17 residues. Of all the DNA, just the CDR3 is kept, 51 bases in frame from base 1.

The receptor was derived from a man younger than 35 in good health. The sequenced sample consisted of blood. Here the chain combines TRBV5-6 and TRBJ1-6, with 7 bases in between that match TRBD1. The nucleotide sequence is given as TGTGCCAGCAGCTTTACGCGTTGGGGGACAGATAATTCACCCCTCCACTTT. Its protein product is CASSFTRWGTDNSPLHF.